Each of the 26 T cell receptor beta chains below was sequenced from the same sample in a study of technical replicates of blood from several donors. Clones were read by immunoSEQ multiplex PCR, and TCRdb kept only the in-frame ones, dropping some. The sample lists approximately 73,000 clones, over 80% seen once, with around 0.42% in the top ten. The source material was T cells isolated from PBMCs. The source of these receptors is a human donor in good health.

CDR3 coding DNA: TGTGCCAGTACCGGGACAGGGGGCTTTGGCTACACCTTC. Its translation: CASTGTGGFGYTF. The V call is TRBV6-5, the J call TRBJ1-2; 12 positions match TRBD1. The CDR3 has 13 amino acids. Germline lookup yields CDR1 MNHEY and CDR2 SVGAGI. After removal of 9 bases from V and 7 bases from J, the junction contained 6 bases not matched to a gene.

This chain uses TRBV5-1 with TRBJ1-1; D not resolved. Trimming cost V 3 bases and J 6 bases, with 12 bases left between them. Germline V lookup: CDR1 SGHRS, CDR2 YFSETQ. The CDR3 consists of 13 residues. The CDR3 DNA reads as TGCGCCAGCAGCTCCACACCCCCAGCTGAAGCTTTCTTT. Its translation: CASSSTPPAEAFF.

In nucleotides, the CDR3 is TGTGCCAGCAGCCTGGACAGGGACTATGGCTACACCTTC. Translated: CASSLDRDYGYTF. This chain links TRBV6-5 with TRBJ1-2; 8 bases are shared with TRBD1. This CDR3 spans 13 amino acids. The J segment lost 3 bases and the V segment lost 6 bases, leaving 3 bases of the junction unmatched. CDR1 is MNHEY, CDR2 SVGAGI, per germline.

The V gene is TRBV9, the J gene TRBJ1-1; 9 bases align to TRBD1. The germline gives CDR1 SGDLS, CDR2 YYNGEE. The CDR3 consists of 18 residues. Losses at the gene ends were 4 bases for V and 4 bases for J; bases not matched to a gene: 17. CDR3 sequence: CASSPRQGENVDPTEAFF. CDR3 nucleotides: TGTGCCAGCAGCCCCCGACAGGGGGAGAACGTCGACCCCACTGAAGCTTTCTTT. Full variable domain (rest looked up from reference TRBV9 and TRBJ1-1): DSGVTQTPKHLITATGQRVTLRCSPRSGDLSVYWYQQSLDQGLQFLIQYYNGEERAKGNILERFSAQQFPDLHSELNLSSLELGDSALYFCASSPRQGENVDPTEAFFGQGTRLTVV.

The chain carries TRBV11-3 and TRBJ2-7; 7 bases fit TRBD1. The CDR3 totals 15 residues. The junction had 5 bases not matched to a gene; V was cut back by 2 bases and J by 1 base. Germline V gene data show CDR1 as SGHNT and CDR2 as YENEEA. The CDR3 DNA sequence: TGTGCCAGCAGCTTACCTTTGACAGGGTCCTACGAGCAGTACTTC. Protein sequence: CASSLPLTGSYEQYF.

The chain combines TRBV4-3 with TRBJ1-2; maybe TRBD1 (6 bases). There are 14 residues in the CDR3. Per the germline V gene, CDR1 is LGHNA and CDR2 is YSLEER. Trimming removed 4 bases from V and 5 bases from J, with 14 bases in between. The CDR3 DNA reads as TGCGCCAGCAGCCTTGGGGGCGAATTTTATGGCTACACCTTC. Residues: CASSLGGEFYGYTF.

The chain has TRBV5-8 and TRBJ2-7, with 7 bases that match TRBD1. The V gene's germline CDR1 is SGHTS and CDR2 YDEGEE. The CDR3 loop spans 14 amino acids. Losses at the gene ends were 7 bases for V and 6 bases for J; bases not matched to a gene: 13. The CDR3 loop reads CASDGDRVPPEQYF. The CDR3 DNA sequence: TGTGCCAGCGACGGAGACAGGGTCCCCCCCGAGCAGTACTTC.

This chain joins TRBV11-2 and TRBJ2-3, with 7 positions matching TRBD2. V gave up 1 base and J gave up 0 bases; unmatched junction bases: 7. This CDR3 region has 17 residues. CDR1 SGHAT and CDR2 FQNNGV come from the germline V gene. CDR3 nucleotide sequence: TGTGCCAGCAGCTTAGCCCTCAGCGGGGCTAGCACAGATACGCAGTATTTT. This sequence encodes CASSLALSGASTDTQYF.

The V call is TRBV6-1, the J call TRBJ2-4; possible D gene TRBD1, 6 bases. The CDR3 runs 13 residues. The germline CDR1 and CDR2 sequences are MNHNS and SASEGT. V dropped 4 bases and J dropped 7 bases, with 11 bases sitting between them. The CDR3 sequence: CASSVQGSNIQYF. For the CDR3, the DNA is TGTGCCAGCAGTGTCCAGGGGAGTAACATTCAGTACTTC.

The V gene is TRBV2, the J gene TRBJ1-2, with unresolved D. CDR1 is SNHLY, CDR2 FYNNEI, per germline. V was clipped by 11 bases and J by 2 bases, with 15 bases between them. The CDR3 sequence is 13 residues long. CDR3 loop: CAPRVEENYGYTF. CDR3 in DNA: TGTGCCCCGAGGGTAGAAGAGAACTATGGCTACACCTTC. The whole variable domain, filled in from reference TRBV2 and TRBJ1-2, reads EPEVTQTPSHQVTQMGQEVILRCVPISNHLYFYWYRQILGQKVEFLVSFYNNEISEKSEIFDDQFSVERPDGSNFTLKIRSTKLEDSAMYFCAPRVEENYGYTFGSGTRLTVV.

The chain combines TRBV7-3 with TRBJ2-3; tentatively, D is TRBD2 (6 bases). The ends were cut back, 10 bases at V and 0 bases at J, with 17 bases in the middle. The CDR3 spans 15 residues. Germline V CDR1 and CDR2: SGHTA, FQGTGA. CDR3 DNA sequence: TGTGCCACCTCATTTGACGGGAGTAGCACAGATACGCAGTATTTT. As protein: CATSFDGSSTDTQYF.

The V gene is TRBV5-1, the J gene TRBJ2-1, with a weak D call TRBD2 (5 bases). There are 17 residues in the CDR3. CDR1 and CDR2 from the germline V gene are SGHRS and YFSETQ. V lost 1 base and J 0 bases, leaving 14 bases between the germline ends. The CDR3 DNA follows: TGCGCCAGCAGCTTGAAGGTGGAGGTTAGCTCCTACAATGAGCAGTTCTTC. Amino acids: CASSLKVEVSSYNEQFF.

The J gene is TRBJ1-3, the V gene TRBV19; 10 bases are a match to TRBD1. Trimming cost V 6 bases and J 3 bases; bases outside gene matches: 8. Germline V CDR1 and CDR2: LNHDA, SQIVND (reference sequence). The CDR3 is made up of 16 amino acids. The CDR3 nucleotides read TGTGCCAGTAGACCGTCCGGGACAGGGGATGGAAACACCATATATTTT. Translated, it gives CASRPSGTGDGNTIYF.

V gene TRBV6-5 combines with J gene TRBJ2-7; D is possibly TRBD1 (5 bases). Germline V gives CDR1 MNHEY, CDR2 SVGAGI. Trimming removed 4 bases from V and 4 bases from J, with 11 bases in between. This CDR3 is 13 amino acids long. Here the CDR3 DNA reads TGTGCCAGCAGTTCGACGCCAGGGTACGAGCAGTACTTC. Its translation: CASSSTPGYEQYF.

The rearrangement uses TRBV11-3 and TRBJ1-1, with D tentatively TRBD1 (5 bases). This CDR3 has 17 residues. Looked up from germline, CDR1 is SGHNT and CDR2 is YENEEA. V lost 5 bases to trimming and J lost 4 bases, with 23 bases between them. CDR3 sequence reads: CASSPRPVSTAGTEAFF. CDR3 DNA: TGTGCCAGCAGCCCGAGACCGGTATCGACAGCGGGCACTGAAGCTTTCTTT.

The chain couples TRBV5-1 to TRBJ1-1; unclear D gene. CDR1 is SGHRS, CDR2 YFSETQ, per germline. The CDR3 runs to 13 residues. Between the trimmed V and J ends, which lost 0 bases and 5 bases, there was a span of 8 bases. DNA for the CDR3: TGCGCCAGCAGCTTGGGTCAGACTACTGAAGCTTTCTTT. The encoded protein is CASSLGQTTEAFF.

The V gene is TRBV25-1, the J gene TRBJ2-1; 7 bases agree with TRBD2. The J segment lost 3 bases and the V segment lost 3 bases, leaving 8 bases of the junction unmatched. CDR3 length: 16 residues. Looked up from germline, CDR1 is MGHDK and CDR2 is SYGVNS. The CDR3 nucleotides read TGTGCCAGCAGTGATGGACTGGGAGGGGTCTACAATGAGCAGTTCTTC. Its protein product is CASSDGLGGVYNEQFF.

The chain carries TRBV29-1 and TRBJ1-4; the D is unclear. V lost 2 bases and J 7 bases, leaving 8 bases between the germline ends. Germline V CDR1 and CDR2: SQVTM, ANQGSEA. CDR3 length: 12 residues. The CDR3 sequence: CSVERSGEKLFF. In DNA form, the CDR3 reads TGCAGCGTTGAACGGTCGGGTGAAAAACTGTTTTTT.

The J gene is TRBJ2-7, the V gene TRBV29-1; the match to TRBD2 covers 8 bases. CDR1 and CDR2 from the germline V gene are SQVTM and ANQGSEA. The CDR3 runs to 12 residues. J gave up 10 bases and V 3 bases, and 8 bases lay outside the gene matches. The CDR3 sequence: CSVDLSGLVQYF. The CDR3 DNA reads TGCAGCGTTGACTTATCGGGACTAGTACAGTACTTC.

This clone was counted only a few times. V usage is TRBV30 and J usage is TRBJ1-1, with 7 bases that match TRBD1. The CDR3 runs to 14 residues. Germline-derived CDR1 and CDR2 are GTSNPN and SVGIG (reference sequence). V was clipped by 1 base and J by 3 bases; unmatched bases: 5. CDR3 region: CAWSATGAHTEAFF. In nucleotides, the CDR3 is TGTGCCTGGAGTGCCACAGGGGCCCACACTGAAGCTTTCTTT.

In its sample, this clone was seen a few times. The gene calls are TRBV18 and TRBJ2-3; 7 bases align to TRBD2. This CDR3 spans 16 amino acids. The trim removed 0 bases at V and 5 bases at J, leaving 8 bases unmatched. Germline V gene sequence: CDR1 KGHSH, CDR2 LQKENI. The CDR3 coding sequence is TGTGCCAGCTCACCACCGGGCGCGGGAGTAGAAGATACGCAGTATTTT. Translated: CASSPPGAGVEDTQYF.

The rearrangement links TRBV19 to TRBJ1-4; 8 bases match TRBD1. J lost 10 bases, V lost 5 bases, and 9 bases had no gene match. Looked up from germline, CDR1 is LNHDA and CDR2 is SQIVND (reference sequence). The CDR3 spans 14 residues. The CDR3 DNA is TGTGCCAGTAGTTTCCCGACAGGGGATAGAAAACTGTTTTTT. Protein product: CASSFPTGDRKLFF.

The gene calls are TRBV4-1 and TRBJ2-1; D not resolved. V was trimmed by 1 base and J by 6 bases, leaving 7 bases between them. Germline lookup yields CDR1 MGHRA and CDR2 YSYEKL. This CDR3 is built from 13 residues. For the CDR3, the DNA is TGCGCCAGCAGCCAAGGGGCGAGCAATGAGCAGTTCTTC. Protein product: CASSQGASNEQFF.

The V call is TRBV28, the J call TRBJ2-7; D is undetermined. This CDR3 region has 15 residues. With 5 bases removed from V and 3 bases from J, the gap between germline ends came to 17 bases. The germline V gene encodes CDR1 MDHEN and CDR2 SYDVKM. CDR3 sequence reads: CASSPSLSHYYEQYF. The CDR3 DNA reads as TGTGCCAGCAGTCCAAGCCTATCCCACTACTACGAGCAGTACTTC.

The chain uses TRBV4-2 and TRBJ1-4; perhaps TRBD1 as D (6 bases). V lost 4 bases and J 6 bases, leaving 9 bases between the germline ends. Per germline, CDR1 LGHNA and CDR2 YNFKEQ. CDR3 length equals 13 residues. This CDR3 reads CASSRGQYEKLFF. The CDR3 nucleotides read TGTGCCAGCAGCCGCGGACAGTATGAAAAACTGTTTTTT.

The V and J genes are TRBV7-9 and TRBJ2-7; 9 bases are a match to TRBD2. The CDR3 has 18 amino acids. J was trimmed by 5 bases and V by 7 bases; bases with no gene match: 21. CDR1 is SEHNR and CDR2 is FQNEAQ in the germline V gene (reference sequence). The CDR3 region has the DNA TGTGCCAGCACCCAGCCCACTGATAGCGGGAGAGGTCCCCACGAGCAGTACTTC. Translated: CASTQPTDSGRGPHEQYF.